Listed below are T cell receptor beta chains from one sample, sequenced in a study of blood T cell repertoires in COVID-19. This table comes from immunoSEQ multiplex PCR, and its TCRdb copy is limited to in-frame clones, with some not included. The table lists some 170,000 clones, 84% of them singletons. The specimen sequenced was PBMCs or T cells enriched from blood (not recorded which). The receptor set was obtained from a man aged 50 to 59 who had recovered from COVID-19. CDR3s include the opening cysteine and the closing phenylalanine or tryptophan. Each record gives: V gene, clone size, CDR3 length, J gene, D gene, CDR3 DNA, CDR3 protein. D genes are given only for firm matches. Expanded clones get a size class; other rows say once, few or many, or leave the size out.

TRBV30,-,14,TRBJ2-7,-,TGTGCCTGGAGACCCCTGGCGGGTCTGGGAGAGCAGTACTTC,CAWRPLAGLGEQYF
TRBV6-5,-,14,TRBJ1-2,TRBD1,TGTGCCAGCAGCGAGGGACAGACCCTCTATGGCTACACCTTC,CASSEGQTLYGYTF
TRBV7-6,-,17,TRBJ2-7,TRBD2,TGTGCCAGCAGCTTAGCGCGGCTAGCGGGGGATTCTTACGAGCAGTACTTC,CASSLARLAGDSYEQYF
TRBV11-2,-,16,TRBJ2-7,TRBD1,TGTGCCAGCAGCTTAGTTGCAGGGGGCCGGACCTACGAGCAGTACTTC,CASSLVAGGRTYEQYF
TRBV6-5,-,15,TRBJ2-5,-,TGTGCCAGCAGTCCGTCCCGGCAGGGCCAAGAGACCCAGTACTTC,CASSPSRQGQETQYF
TRBV27,-,14,TRBJ2-7,-,TGTGCCAGCAGTCGCTACCCGGGCTCCTACGAGCAGTACTTC,CASSRYPGSYEQYF
TRBV7-3,-,17,TRBJ1-2,TRBD1,TGTGCCAGCAGCTTATTCCCCTCGCGACAGGGGGACTATGGCTACACCTTC,CASSLFPSRQGDYGYTF
TRBV6-5,once,15,TRBJ1-5,TRBD1,TGTGCCAGCAGGGTGGACAGGGCCCCCAATCAGCCCCAGCATTTT,CASRVDRAPNQPQHF
TRBV20-1,-,11,TRBJ2-3,-,TGCAGTGCCTCAGGTGGGGATACGCAGTATTTT,CSASGGDTQYF
TRBV24-1,few,19,TRBJ2-3,TRBD2,TGTGCCACCAGTGATTCGGGACTAGCGGGGGGCTCCCGCACAGATACGCAGTATTTT,CATSDSGLAGGSRTDTQYF
TRBV5-1,-,16,TRBJ2-6,-,TGCGCCAGCAGCTTGTTCGACTTCTCTGGGGCCAACGTCCTGACTTTC,CASSLFDFSGANVLTF
TRBV5-4,-,11,TRBJ2-1,-,TGTGCCAGCAGCTCGACTACCGAGCAGTTCTTC,CASSSTTEQFF
TRBV5-5,-,13,TRBJ2-4,-,TGTGCCAGCAGCTTGGAGGGGGAAAACATTCAGTACTTC,CASSLEGENIQYF
TRBV3-1/TRBV3-2,-,14,TRBJ2-2,-,TGTGCCAGCAGCCTGGACGGACTACCAAGGGAGCTGTTTTTT,CASSLDGLPRELFF
TRBV7-2,-,17,TRBJ2-1,TRBD2,TGTGCCAGCAGCTCCCCCATTGAGGCGGGGGGTGTCAATGAGCAGTTCTTC,CASSSPIEAGGVNEQFF
TRBV4-1,-,16,TRBJ1-5,TRBD1,TGCGCCAGCAGCTCCACAGGGGGCTGGGGCAATCAGCCCCAGCATTTT,CASSSTGGWGNQPQHF
TRBV6-5,-,16,TRBJ1-3,-,TGTGCCAGCAGTTACTCTATCTCCGGACAGCGAAACACCATATATTTT,CASSYSISGQRNTIYF
TRBV13,-,13,TRBJ2-7,TRBD1,TGTGCCAGCACCCACAGGGGACCCTACGAGCAGTACTTC,CASTHRGPYEQYF
TRBV6-6,-,12,TRBJ1-2,-,TGTGCCAGCAGTTTACTACAGGGTTTTAGCACCTTC,CASSLLQGFSTF
TRBV19,-,15,TRBJ1-5,TRBD1,TGTGCCACCCGGGACAGACCAAGGGCAGATCAGCCCCAGCATTTT,CATRDRPRADQPQHF
TRBV12-3/TRBV12-4,-,13,TRBJ1-2,TRBD1,TGTGCCAGCAGGGGTTTTACAGGGGATGGCTACACCTTC,CASRGFTGDGYTF
TRBV5-1,-,13,TRBJ2-7,-,TGCGCCAGCAGCTACTGGACAGACTACGAGCAGTACTTC,CASSYWTDYEQYF
TRBV2,-,13,TRBJ1-4,TRBD1,TGTGCCAGCAGTTCTACAGGGGTTGAAAAACTGTTTTTT,CASSSTGVEKLFF
TRBV7-9,-,16,TRBJ1-6,-,TGTGCCAGCAGCCTGCAGGGTAGCTCCTATAATTCACCCCTCCACTTT,CASSLQGSSYNSPLHF
TRBV10-1,-,13,TRBJ2-7,TRBD1,TGCGCCAGCAGCTTAGACAGGGCCTACGAGCAGTACTTC,CASSLDRAYEQYF
TRBV18,-,16,TRBJ2-1,TRBD1,TGTGCCAGCTCATCCCGGACAGGGCGCTCCTACAATGAGCAGTTCTTC,CASSSRTGRSYNEQFF
TRBV6-5,-,14,TRBJ1-2,TRBD1,TGTGCCAGCAGCATGGGACAGGGGGACTATGGCTACACCTTC,CASSMGQGDYGYTF
TRBV15,-,14,TRBJ2-2,-,TGTGCCACCAGTGGCGGGCGGAACACCGGGGAGCTGTTTTTT,CATSGGRNTGELFF
TRBV12-2,-,14,TRBJ2-5,-,TGTGCAAGTCGCTTCAAGGACAGGGAAGAGACCCAGTACTTC,CASRFKDREETQYF
TRBV6-5,-,13,TRBJ1-3,-,TGTGCCAGCCATACAGGGTCTGGAAACACCATATATTTT,CASHTGSGNTIYF
TRBV7-8,-,14,TRBJ1-3,TRBD1,TGTGCCAGCAGCTCAGGACAGGGGGGAAACACCATATATTTT,CASSSGQGGNTIYF
TRBV5-4,-,16,TRBJ2-3,TRBD2,TGTGCCAGCAGCCAACCTAGCGGGGGGGCTACAGATACGCAGTATTTT,CASSQPSGGATDTQYF
TRBV2,many,13,TRBJ2-1,-,TGTGCCAGCAGTGACGGGTTTTACAATGAGCAGTTCTTC,CASSDGFYNEQFF
TRBV28,-,15,TRBJ1-4,-,TGTGCCAGCAGTTTAGGGGACTCAACTAATGAAAAACTGTTTTTT,CASSLGDSTNEKLFF
TRBV7-8,-,15,TRBJ1-1,TRBD1,TGTGCCAGCAGACGGACAGGGGCTATGAACACTGAAGCTTTCTTT,CASRRTGAMNTEAFF
TRBV9,-,22,TRBJ2-2,TRBD2,TGTGCCAGCAGCGTAGGTTCCGGTCGACTAGCGGGGCGCCCCGGGAACACCGGGGAGCTGTTTTTT,CASSVGSGRLAGRPGNTGELFF
TRBV28,-,15,TRBJ2-3,TRBD2,TGTGCCAGCAGTTTAGCGGGGGACCACACAGATACGCAGTATTTT,CASSLAGDHTDTQYF
TRBV11-2,-,15,TRBJ1-1,TRBD1,TGTGCCAGCAGCCCCAGGACAGGGGTTAACACTGAAGCTTTCTTT,CASSPRTGVNTEAFF
TRBV24-1,-,17,TRBJ2-1,TRBD2,TGTGCCACCAGTGATCACCCCCAGCGGGGATCCTACAATGAGCAGTTCTTC,CATSDHPQRGSYNEQFF
TRBV5-1,once,16,TRBJ2-3,TRBD2,TGCGCCAGCAGCTGGGGGACTAGCGGGGGCACAGATACGCAGTATTTT,CASSWGTSGGTDTQYF
TRBV9,-,14,TRBJ1-6,-,TGTGCCAGCAGCGTTACAGGAGATAATTCACCCCTCCACTTT,CASSVTGDNSPLHF
TRBV7-6,-,16,TRBJ1-6,TRBD1,TGTGCCAGCAGCCTAAGGACAGGGGCCCTTAATTCACCCCTCCACTTT,CASSLRTGALNSPLHF
TRBV19,-,13,TRBJ1-4,-,TGTGCCAGTAGGGACACGAGAATTGAAAAACTGTTTTTT,CASRDTRIEKLFF
TRBV6-5,-,15,TRBJ1-2,-,TGTGCCAGCAGCCCCCGGGGGGGTTCTAACTATGGCTACACCTTC,CASSPRGGSNYGYTF
TRBV9,-,12,TRBJ1-1,TRBD1,TGTGCCAGCAGCGGCGGACAGGGGGCAGCTTTCTTT,CASSGGQGAAFF
TRBV6-5,once,16,TRBJ2-2,-,TGTGCCAGCAGTTACTCATCGACACTGAACACCGGGGAGCTGTTTTTT,CASSYSSTLNTGELFF
TRBV30,-,13,TRBJ1-2,-,TGTGCCTGGAGTTTTACAGGGAACTATGGCTACACCTTC,CAWSFTGNYGYTF
TRBV27,-,15,TRBJ1-1,-,TGTGCCAGCAGTTTCCGCGGGGGGAGGAACACTGAAGCTTTCTTT,CASSFRGGRNTEAFF